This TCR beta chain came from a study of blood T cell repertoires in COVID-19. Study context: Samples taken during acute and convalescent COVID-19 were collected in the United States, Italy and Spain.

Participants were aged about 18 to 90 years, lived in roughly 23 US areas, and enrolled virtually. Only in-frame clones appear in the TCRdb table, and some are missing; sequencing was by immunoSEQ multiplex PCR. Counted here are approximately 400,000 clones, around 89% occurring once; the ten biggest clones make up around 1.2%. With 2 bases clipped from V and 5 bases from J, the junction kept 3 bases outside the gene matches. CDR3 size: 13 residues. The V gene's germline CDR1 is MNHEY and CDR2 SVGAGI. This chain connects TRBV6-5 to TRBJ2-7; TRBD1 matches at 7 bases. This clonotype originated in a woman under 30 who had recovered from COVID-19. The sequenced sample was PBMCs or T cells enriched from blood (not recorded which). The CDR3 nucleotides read TGTGCCAGCAGTTACGACAGGGCGGACGAGCAGTACTTC. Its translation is CASSYDRADEQYF.